This T cell receptor (beta chain) derives from a study of identical twins. V lost 1 base, J lost 4 bases, and 7 bases stayed unmatched. The CDR3 runs 16 residues. CDR1 is SEHNR, CDR2 FQNEAQ, per germline (reference sequence). This clonotype was counted only a few times. Its antigen is currently unknown. TCRdb used MiXCR to reprocess the 5' RACE reads, holding one entry per CDR3 protein. The top ten clones hold under 3% of a sample with 570,000 or so distinct CDR3 sequences, nearly 10% of them seen once. Regarding the study as a whole: Compared with unrelated sharing, twin-shared out-of-frame alpha sequences had more low-probability sequences.

These same data were also listed under a study on yellow fever vaccine responses in identical twins.

This sequence joins TRBV7-9 and TRBJ2-3; 8 positions agree with TRBD1. This clonotype was obtained from a woman aged 18-35 years in good health. The sample taken for sequencing was PBMCs. The CDR3 sequence is CASSLDGRGPADTQYF. The CDR3 bases are TGTGCCAGCAGCTTAGACGGCAGGGGGCCCGCAGATACGCAGTATTTT.